The 30 T cell receptor beta chains listed next were all sequenced from one sample in a study of beta chain features in type 1 diabetes. Reverse transcription of all isolated RNA meant that expressed TCRB transcripts were sequenced. The data were produced by immunoSEQ multiplex PCR, yet TCRdb's version contains in-frame clones alone and is incomplete. The profile shows 130,000 to 150,000 clones, about 10% of them singletons. Sample: naive CD4+ T cells from blood. The receptors originated from a man between 18 and 29 years old in good health.

This clone was seen a handful of times. The V and J genes are TRBV6-4 and TRBJ1-2, with no clear D. CDR1 MRHNA and CDR2 SNTAGT come from the germline V gene. The CDR3 runs 11 residues. Trimming stripped 5 bases from V and 8 bases from J, with 9 bases between. For the CDR3, the DNA is TGTGCCAGCAGTACGGGTTTCGGCTACACCTTC. It translates to CASSTGFGYTF.

The gene calls are TRBV30 and TRBJ1-1, with D possibly TRBD1 on 5 matching bases. The CDR3 runs to 14 residues. Trimming shortened V by 3 bases and J by 0 bases, and 11 bases separated the two germline ends. Germline V lookup: CDR1 GTSNPN, CDR2 SVGIG (reference sequence). The CDR3 region is CAWSSGSMNTEAFF. The CDR3 DNA is TGTGCCTGGAGCTCAGGGTCCATGAACACTGAAGCTTTCTTT. The variable domain in full, completed from reference TRBV30 and TRBJ1-1, reads SQTIHQWPATLVQPVGSPLSLECTVEGTSNPNLYWYRQAAGRGLQLLFYSVGIGQISSEVPQNLSASRPQDRQFILSSKKLLLSDSGFYLCAWSSGSMNTEAFFGQGTRLTVV.

The gene calls are TRBV30 and TRBJ1-4; 8 nucleotides line up with TRBD1. The CDR3 loop spans 14 amino acids. Germline V gene data show CDR1 as GTSNPN and CDR2 as SVGIG (reference sequence). Trimming cost V 4 bases and J 0 bases; bases outside gene matches: 1. The CDR3 coding sequence is TGTGCCTGGAAGGGACAGGCAACTAATGAAAAACTGTTTTTT. Translated: CAWKGQATNEKLFF.

V gene TRBV4-3 combines with J gene TRBJ1-2; D unclear. Trimming cost V 0 bases and J 5 bases, with 13 bases left between them. Germline CDR1 LGHNA, CDR2 YSLEER. The CDR3 is made up of 15 amino acids. The CDR3 loop reads CASSQETTSMYGYTF. The CDR3 DNA reads TGCGCCAGCAGCCAAGAAACGACATCCATGTATGGCTACACCTTC.

The sample holds a few counts of this clone. The chain has TRBV5-8 and TRBJ1-5; D might be TRBD1 (6 bases). Trimming left V 4 bases short and J 0 bases short, with 11 bases between. Germline CDR1 and CDR2: SGHTS and YDEGEE. The CDR3 covers 15 residues. The CDR3 loop reads CASSAGTNSNQPQHF. The CDR3 DNA reads TGTGCCAGCAGCGCCGGGACAAATAGCAATCAGCCCCAGCATTTT.

The chain recombines TRBV30 with TRBJ1-1, with TRBD1 as a possible D gene (5 bases). Trimming stripped 0 bases from V and 6 bases from J, with 17 bases between. Germline lookup yields CDR1 GTSNPN and CDR2 SVGIG (reference sequence). This CDR3 spans 15 amino acids. CDR3 sequence (DNA): TGTGCCTGGAGTGTTTGGAGCAGGGCTGTTTCTGAAGCTTTCTTT. This translates into CAWSVWSRAVSEAFF. The whole variable domain, remainder taken from reference TRBV30 and TRBJ1-1, is SQTIHQWPATLVQPVGSPLSLECTVEGTSNPNLYWYRQAAGRGLQLLFYSVGIGQISSEVPQNLSASRPQDRQFILSSKKLLLSDSGFYLCAWSVWSRAVSEAFFGQGTRLTVV.

This clone was recorded a few times. V usage is TRBV6-6 and J usage is TRBJ1-2; D ambiguous. The CDR3 contains 14 residues. Germline CDR1 MNHNY, CDR2 SVGAGI (reference sequence). V dropped 4 bases and J dropped 4 bases, with 13 bases sitting between them. The CDR3 coding sequence is TGTGCCAGCAGTTCCTCGCCGGGTGGCTATGGCTACACCTTC. The encoded protein is CASSSSPGGYGYTF.

The gene calls are TRBV5-4 and TRBJ2-7; TRBD2 might be the D (5 bases). V lost 4 bases to trimming and J lost 0 bases, with 11 bases between them. This CDR3 has 14 amino acids. The germline CDR1 and CDR2 sequences are SGHNT and YYREEE (reference sequence). The chain's CDR3 is CASSKEASSYEQYF. The CDR3, as DNA: TGTGCCAGCAGCAAGGAGGCAAGCTCCTACGAGCAGTACTTC.

This rearrangement joins TRBV6-5 to TRBJ1-2; D gene unclear. From germline, CDR1 is MNHEY and CDR2 SVGAGI. V dropped 5 bases and J dropped 1 base, with 14 bases sitting between them. The CDR3 runs to 15 residues. This CDR3 is CASSPPGGLNYGYTF. CDR3 DNA sequence: TGTGCCAGCAGTCCCCCGGGAGGCCTTAACTATGGCTACACCTTC.

In this sample, this clone turned up many times. The V call is TRBV7-2, the J call TRBJ2-5; 9 bases are a match to TRBD1. Germline V lookup: CDR1 SGHTA, CDR2 FQGNSA. V gave up 1 base and J gave up 5 bases; unmatched junction bases: 5. The CDR3 is made up of 15 amino acids. CDR3 in DNA: TGTGCCAGCAGCTTAGTGACAGGGGGACGGGAGACCCAGTACTTC. Its protein product is CASSLVTGGRETQYF.

This clone has just a few counts. The chain joins TRBV5-1 to TRBJ2-1; TRBD2 matches at 11 bases. Germline-derived CDR1 and CDR2 are SGHRS and YFSETQ. CDR3 length equals 15 residues. Unmatched junction bases numbered 4, after V lost 4 bases and J lost 4 bases. Written as DNA, the CDR3 is TGCGCCAGCAGCGTACTAGCGGGGGATTACAATGAGCAGTTCTTC. It yields the protein CASSVLAGDYNEQFF. The variable domain in full, completed from reference TRBV5-1 and TRBJ2-1, reads KAGVTQTPRYLIKTRGQQVTLSCSPISGHRSVSWYQQTPGQGLQFLFEYFSETQRNKGNFPGRFSGRQFSNSRSEMNVSTLELGDSALYLCASSVLAGDYNEQFFGPGTRLTVL.

Many counts were recorded for this clone. The V and J genes are TRBV30 and TRBJ2-4; D might be TRBD2 (6 bases). Germline V gene lookup returns CDR1 GTSNPN and CDR2 SVGIG (reference sequence). The CDR3 runs to 11 residues. V shed 5 bases and J shed 12 bases, with 14 bases lying between them. This CDR3 is CAWSTGGYQYF. CDR3 DNA sequence: TGTGCCTGGTCTACTGGGGGGTATCAGTACTTC.

Worth noting for this clone: Compared with germline, one end of the junction differs, possibly owing to a read error. The chain carries TRBV5-4 and TRBJ1-6; 9 nucleotides align to TRBD1. The CDR3 covers 16 residues. Germline loops: CDR1 SGHNT, CDR2 YYREEE (reference sequence). In DNA, the CDR3 is TGCGCCAGCAGCCAAGATCTAAGGACAGGGGCCTCGGCCCTCCACTTT. Its translation: CASSQDLRTGASALHF.

This clone was counted only a few times. The chain is built from TRBV6-5 and TRBJ1-2; D gene ambiguous. The CDR3 spans 13 residues. V lost 0 bases to trimming and J lost 5 bases, with 7 bases between them. Looked up from germline, CDR1 is MNHEY and CDR2 is SVGAGI. CDR3 nucleotide sequence: TGTGCCAGCAGTTACTCGTCCAATTATGGCTACACCTTC. Translated, it gives CASSYSSNYGYTF.

The chain links TRBV6-5 to TRBJ2-1; weak D call: TRBD1 (5 bases). Germline CDR1 MNHEY, CDR2 SVGAGI. Deletions cut 3 bases from V and 6 bases from J, with 15 bases between. This CDR3 is built from 15 residues. In DNA, the CDR3 is TGTGCCAGCAGTTATGTGTCAAGGGGTAGCAATGAGCAGTTCTTC. Translating gives CASSYVSRGSNEQFF.

V gene TRBV6-6 combines with J gene TRBJ2-5; tentatively, D is TRBD1 (5 bases). The J call is in doubt because the DNA end fits TRBJ2-7 better. Germline CDR1 reads MNHNY; CDR2 reads SVGAGI (reference sequence). The CDR3 has 15 amino acids. CDR3 nucleotides: TGTGCCAGCAGTTACTTAGGGGTCTCCTCCTACGAGCAGTACTTC. Translation gives CASSYLGVSSYEQYF.

There are a few counts of this clone. The rearrangement uses TRBV27 and TRBJ2-1, with TRBD1 matching 7 bases. The CDR3 is 15 residues long. CDR1 and CDR2 (germline): MNHEY, SMNVEV (reference sequence). Trimming took 4 bases from V and 6 from J; bases not matched to a gene: 9. The CDR3 sequence is CASSWGDRVANEQFF. The CDR3 coding sequence is TGTGCCAGCAGTTGGGGAGACAGGGTGGCCAATGAGCAGTTCTTC.

The rearrangement links TRBV28 to TRBJ1-5; D uncertain. Germline-derived CDR1 and CDR2 are MDHEN and SYDVKM. Trimming shortened V by 10 bases and J by 2 bases, and 12 bases separated the two germline ends. The CDR3 is made up of 13 amino acids. The CDR3 loop is CATKDSRNQPQHF. CDR3 nucleotides: TGTGCCACCAAAGACTCGCGCAATCAGCCCCAGCATTTT.

The chain recombines TRBV9 with TRBJ2-1, with D perhaps TRBD2 (5 bases). CDR3 size: 15 residues. V lost 4 bases to trimming and J lost 3 bases, with 14 bases between them. Germline values: CDR1 SGDLS, CDR2 YYNGEE. CDR3 sequence: CASSPDPGSYNEQFF. The DNA of the CDR3 is TGTGCCAGCAGCCCCGACCCGGGGAGCTACAATGAGCAGTTCTTC.

This clone was counted ten times or more. The J gene is TRBJ2-6, the V gene TRBV14, with no clear D. The germline CDR1 and CDR2 sequences are SGHDN and FVKESK. This CDR3 region has 13 residues. V lost 6 bases and J 0 bases, leaving 3 bases between the germline ends. CDR3 in amino acids: CASSISGANVLTF. The CDR3, as DNA: TGTGCCAGCAGTATCTCTGGGGCCAACGTCCTGACTTTC.

This clone was detected a few times. The rearrangement uses TRBV10-3 and TRBJ1-1; a weak D match, TRBD1 (5 bases). Between the trimmed V and J ends, which lost 8 bases and 1 base, there was a span of 11 bases. The CDR3 spans 13 residues. Germline lookup yields CDR1 ENHRY and CDR2 SYGVKD. The CDR3 DNA follows: TGTGCCATCCGGGGGACCCAGAACACTGAAGCTTTCTTT. This gives the protein CAIRGTQNTEAFF.

The V call is TRBV4-1, the J call TRBJ2-4; D might be TRBD1 (6 bases). The CDR3 runs 20 residues. Germline V gives CDR1 MGHRA, CDR2 YSYEKL. Trimming cost V 0 bases and J 0 bases, with 21 bases left between them. CDR3 nucleotides: TGCGCCAGCAGCCAAGATCACAGGACAGAGATATTACTAGCCAAAAACATTCAGTACTTC. As protein: CASSQDHRTEILLAKNIQYF.

This sequence joins TRBV7-9 and TRBJ1-4; D possibly corresponds to TRBD1 (5 bases). Trimming left V 7 bases short and J 5 bases short, with 14 bases between. The CDR3 length is 14 residues. Germline V lookup: CDR1 SEHNR, CDR2 FQNEAQ (reference sequence). The CDR3 sequence: CASTPRDFNEKLFF. The CDR3 region has the DNA TGTGCCAGCACCCCCCGGGACTTCAATGAAAAACTGTTTTTT.

This clone was detected only a few times. V usage is TRBV5-1 and J usage is TRBJ2-1, with a weak D call TRBD2 (5 bases). The germline V gene encodes CDR1 SGHRS and CDR2 YFSETQ. There are 15 residues in the CDR3. Deletions cut 5 bases from V and 4 bases from J, with 16 bases between. The CDR3 sequence is CASSLQTRGYNEQFF. CDR3 sequence (DNA): TGCGCCAGCAGTCTTCAAACCAGAGGGTACAATGAGCAGTTCTTC.

The table lists this clone with a few counts. The chain recombines TRBV7-2 with TRBJ2-7; 8 positions agree with TRBD2. V shed 1 base, J shed 0 bases, and the junction held 8 bases outside the gene matches. This CDR3 is 17 amino acids long. CDR1 SGHTA and CDR2 FQGNSA come from the germline V gene. In DNA form, the CDR3 reads TGTGCCAGCAGCTTAGTCGGTATCGGGGGGGCCTCCTACGAGCAGTACTTC. Protein sequence: CASSLVGIGGASYEQYF.

This chain joins TRBV9 and TRBJ2-7, with D maybe TRBD1 (6 bases). Germline assignment: CDR1 SGDLS and CDR2 YYNGEE. V dropped 0 bases and J dropped 5 bases, with 9 bases sitting between them. The CDR3 extends over 13 amino acids. CDR3 residues: CASSVGGLDEQYF. In nucleotides, the CDR3 is TGTGCCAGCAGCGTAGGGGGGCTAGACGAGCAGTACTTC.

The rearrangement links TRBV18 to TRBJ2-7; TRBD1 matches at 8 bases. Germline trimming cut 5 bases from V and 5 bases from J; bases unmatched to any gene: 5. The CDR3 runs to 13 residues. Germline V lookup: CDR1 KGHSH, CDR2 LQKENI. In DNA, the CDR3 is TGTGCCAGCTCAAGAACGGACAGGGACGAGCAGTACTTC. Amino acids: CASSRTDRDEQYF.

The table lists this clone with a few counts. The chain joins TRBV7-2 to TRBJ1-2; 7 bases agree with TRBD1. The CDR3 totals 13 residues. Trimming removed 2 bases from V and 6 bases from J; junction bases left unmatched: 3. Germline CDR1 is SGHTA and CDR2 is FQGNSA. CDR3 nucleotide sequence: TGTGCCAGCAGCTTAATAGGGGGCGATGGCTACACCTTC. Protein product: CASSLIGGDGYTF.

The gene calls are TRBV5-1 and TRBJ2-7, with D possibly matching TRBD1 (6 bases). CDR3 length equals 15 residues. Germline V gene sequence: CDR1 SGHRS, CDR2 YFSETQ. V shed 4 bases and J shed 7 bases, with 21 bases lying between them. The CDR3 loop is CASSDRTATPAEQYF. The CDR3, as DNA: TGCGCCAGCAGCGACAGGACTGCTACCCCGGCGGAGCAGTACTTC. Full variable domain (remainder filled in from reference TRBV5-1 and TRBJ2-7): KAGVTQTPRYLIKTRGQQVTLSCSPISGHRSVSWYQQTPGQGLQFLFEYFSETQRNKGNFPGRFSGRQFSNSRSEMNVSTLELGDSALYLCASSDRTATPAEQYFGPGTRLTVT.

This clone was recorded many times. This chain connects TRBV28 to TRBJ2-1; 10 positions agree with TRBD1. Losses at the gene ends were 5 bases for V and 4 bases for J; bases not matched to a gene: 11. The length of the CDR3 is 17 residues. Germline loops: CDR1 MDHEN, CDR2 SYDVKM. In DNA, the CDR3 is TGTGCCAGCAGTCCCCCGCCGGGACAGGGGATTTACAATGAGCAGTTCTTC. Its translation: CASSPPPGQGIYNEQFF.